Below, 8 T cell receptor beta chains from the same sample are listed, as sequenced in a study of regulatory T cells in long-lasting Graves disease. iRepertoire HTBI primers and Arm-PCR of CDR3 regions built TCR beta libraries. TCRdb reprocessed the multiplex PCR reads with MiXCR, giving one entry per CDR3 protein. The table lists over 500,000 distinct CDR3 sequences, about 15% of them singletons. The time point here: newly diagnosed GD, antithyroid drugs for less than 3 months. Following extraction of RNA from PBMCs, that RNA was used to make the TCR library. This sample was also put to use in a study of T cells in Graves' hyperthyroidism and ophthalmopathy.

The specimen was peripheral blood mononuclear cells (PBMCs), collected at new diagnosis, from a patient treated with antithyroid drugs. These receptor sequences come from a woman aged 30 to 39 with Graves disease.

This clonotype was counted only a few times. The chain joins TRBV5-6 to TRBJ1-5; 7 nucleotides line up with TRBD1. The V segment lost 4 bases and the J segment 0 bases; nucleotides outside the gene matches: 7. There are 16 residues in the CDR3. CDR1 and CDR2 (germline): SGHDT, YYEEEE. This CDR3 reads CASSELTGNSNQPQHF. Here the CDR3 DNA reads TGTGCCAGCAGCGAATTGACAGGGAATAGCAATCAGCCCCAGCATTTT.

The chain carries TRBV7-9 and TRBJ1-3; D is unclear. Germline CDR1 is SEHNR and CDR2 is FQNEAQ (reference sequence). Trimming removed 1 base at V and 0 bases at J, with 7 bases between. The CDR3 runs to 15 residues. CDR3 amino acids: CASSLEGVSGNTIYF. DNA of the CDR3: TGTGCCAGCAGCTTAGAGGGAGTCTCTGGAAACACCATATATTTT. Variable domain in full (rest from reference TRBV7-9 and TRBJ1-3): DTGVSQNPRHKITKRGQNVTFRCDPISEHNRLYWYRQTLGQGPEFLTYFQNEAQLEKSRLLSDRFSAERPKGSFSTLEIQRTEQGDSAMYLCASSLEGVSGNTIYFGEGSWLTVV.

The table lists this clonotype with many counts. This chain connects TRBV2 to TRBJ1-4; D might be TRBD1 (5 bases). The CDR3 extends over 13 amino acids. Trimming took off 7 bases at V and 10 bases at J, with 16 bases between the two ends. Germline V gene data show CDR1 as SNHLY and CDR2 as FYNNEI. CDR3 bases: TGTGCCAGCACCGGACCAGGGACCGGAAAACTGTTTTTT. It specifies CASTGPGTGKLFF.

The sample holds many counts of this clonotype. The rearrangement links TRBV28 to TRBJ2-2; unclear D gene. This CDR3 is 13 amino acids long. In germline, CDR1 is MDHEN, CDR2 SYDVKM. V was pared by 3 bases and J by 6 bases, with 8 bases between. The CDR3 DNA sequence: TGTGCCAGCAGTTTCCCAGATTCCGGGGAGCTGTTTTTT. Translation gives CASSFPDSGELFF.

This clonotype was counted at least ten times. This chain links TRBV27 with TRBJ1-6; unclear D gene. The CDR3 has 16 amino acids. The germline V gene has CDR1 MNHEY and CDR2 SMNVEV (reference sequence). V was trimmed by 7 bases and J by 0 bases, leaving 13 bases between them. CDR3 DNA sequence: TGTGCCAGCAATGTGGAGGCTAGCTCCTATAATTCACCCCTCCACTTT. This gives the protein CASNVEASSYNSPLHF.

In this sample, this clonotype turned up a few times. This chain links TRBV19 with TRBJ1-5; 7 positions agree with TRBD1. After removal of 6 bases from V and 6 bases from J, the junction contained 11 bases not matched to a gene. CDR3 length equals 15 residues. Germline V gene sequence: CDR1 LNHDA, CDR2 SQIVND (reference sequence). Written as DNA, the CDR3 is TGTGCCAGTAGCCTTACAGGGGATGATTTTCAGCCCCAGCATTTT. As protein: CASSLTGDDFQPQHF.

This clonotype was counted many times. V and J are TRBV29-1 and TRBJ2-5; 15 bases are a match to TRBD2. Germline CDR1 is SQVTM and CDR2 is ANQGSEA. There are 16 residues in the CDR3. Germline trimming cut 5 bases from V and 2 bases from J; bases unmatched to any gene: 6. CDR3 loop: CSVRGGTSGGQETQYF. The CDR3 coding sequence is TGCAGCGTTCGCGGGGGGACTAGCGGGGGGCAAGAGACCCAGTACTTC.

This clonotype was seen at least ten times. The DNA of the CDR3 is TGCAGTGCCTCCTACATAGGCGAAAAACTGTTTTTT. It is translated as CSASYIGEKLFF. This chain links TRBV20-1 with TRBJ1-4; D uncertain. Germline lookup yields CDR1 DFQATT and CDR2 SNEGSKA (reference sequence). Trimming took off 6 bases at V and 8 bases at J, with 13 bases between the two ends. This CDR3 has 12 amino acids.